These T cell receptor beta chains were read from a single sample in a study of blood T cell repertoires in COVID-19. Sequenced by immunoSEQ multiplex PCR; TCRdb stores in-frame clones only, minus some. The sample includes 150,000 or so clones, roughly 83% of them seen just once. The sequenced sample consisted of PBMCs or T cells enriched from blood (not recorded which). These receptors were collected from a man aged 50-60 years who had recovered from COVID-19. Each CDR3 is given with its conserved first and last residue. The order of the fields is clone size, J gene, D gene, V gene, CDR3 DNA, CDR3 protein. The D gene is left open where the match is weak. Clone size is stated in some rows and not others, as once, few, many or a class when expanded.

size: .
J: TRBJ1-3
D: .
V: TRBV28
DNA: TGTGCCAGCAGTCCGCAGGGGAACGGTGGAAACACCATATATTTT
CDR3: CASSPQGNGGNTIYF

size: .
J: TRBJ1-2
D: .
V: TRBV11-1
DNA: TGTGCCAGCAGCCCACGGCGGGGGCCCACGGATGGCTACACCTTC
CDR3: CASSPRRGPTDGYTF

size: .
J: TRBJ2-2
D: .
V: TRBV21-1
DNA: TGTGCCAGCAGCAGCGGGGGCGCGAACACCGGGGAGCTGTTTTTT
CDR3: CASSSGGANTGELFF

size: .
J: TRBJ1-2
D: TRBD1
V: TRBV24-1
DNA: TGTGCCACCCCTAAGGGACAGGGGTGCTATGGCTACACCTTC
CDR3: CATPKGQGCYGYTF

size: .
J: TRBJ2-7
D: .
V: TRBV5-4
DNA: TGTGCCAGCAGCCAGCGAGACTACGAGCAGTACTTC
CDR3: CASSQRDYEQYF

size: .
J: TRBJ2-3
D: .
V: TRBV29-1
DNA: TGCAGCGCCTCAACTAGCAGTTACACAGATACGCAGTATTTT
CDR3: CSASTSSYTDTQYF

size: .
J: TRBJ1-5
D: TRBD1
V: TRBV14
DNA: TGTGCCAGCAGCCAAGGAACAGGGGCGAACAATCAGCCCCAGCATTTT
CDR3: CASSQGTGANNQPQHF

size: .
J: TRBJ2-7
D: .
V: TRBV4-1
DNA: TGCGCCAGCAGCCAAGATGGGGCAGGAAGACCCTACGAGCAGTACTTC
CDR3: CASSQDGAGRPYEQYF

size: .
J: TRBJ1-2
D: TRBD1
V: TRBV7-9
DNA: TGTGCCAGCAGCCCCAAGGGACAGGGCGTAGATGGCTACACCTTC
CDR3: CASSPKGQGVDGYTF

size: .
J: TRBJ1-1
D: .
V: TRBV18
DNA: TGTGCCAGCTCACCACCGAGTCGGTTGAACACTGAAGCTTTCTTT
CDR3: CASSPPSRLNTEAFF

size: .
J: TRBJ2-2
D: .
V: TRBV5-1
DNA: TGCGCCAGCAGCTTGGACGGATCAGGTCTGCGAACCGGGGAGCTGTTTTTT
CDR3: CASSLDGSGLRTGELFF

size: .
J: TRBJ1-4
D: TRBD1
V: TRBV7-9
DNA: TGTGCCAGCAGCTTTACCAGGGGGGCTAATGAAAAACTGTTTTTT
CDR3: CASSFTRGANEKLFF

size: .
J: TRBJ2-5
D: TRBD2
V: TRBV29-1
DNA: TGCAGCGAGGCTAGCGGGGGGACCCAGTACTTC
CDR3: CSEASGGTQYF

size: .
J: TRBJ1-1
D: TRBD1
V: TRBV7-8
DNA: TGTGCCGGCTCAGGGGGTTTGAACACTGAAGCTTTCTTT
CDR3: CAGSGGLNTEAFF

size: .
J: TRBJ2-7
D: TRBD1
V: TRBV18
DNA: TGTGCCAGCTCGCAGCCGGGACAGGGGACCTACGAGCAGTACTTC
CDR3: CASSQPGQGTYEQYF

size: .
J: TRBJ2-5
D: .
V: TRBV5-1
DNA: TGCGCCAGCAGCCGCCCGGCCGAGGCAGAGACCCAGTACTTC
CDR3: CASSRPAEAETQYF

size: .
J: TRBJ1-1
D: TRBD1
V: TRBV5-1
DNA: TGCGCCAGCAGCCGGAATGGACAGGGGACTGAAGCTTTCTTT
CDR3: CASSRNGQGTEAFF

size: .
J: TRBJ2-1
D: .
V: TRBV6-2/TRBV6-3
DNA: TGTGCCAGCAGCTCCAGGGTGGTGAGGGAGCAGTTCTTC
CDR3: CASSSRVVREQFF

size: once
J: TRBJ2-1
D: .
V: TRBV9
DNA: TGTGCCAGCAGCGTAGCGGGGAGCCGAGACAATGAGCAGTTCTTC
CDR3: CASSVAGSRDNEQFF

size: .
J: TRBJ2-5
D: .
V: TRBV18
DNA: TGTGCCAGCTCACCACCGGAGCGGCAAGAGACCCAGTACTTC
CDR3: CASSPPERQETQYF